This entry features one TCR beta chain sequence. The antigen is not known. This record comes from a study of shared clonotypes between healthy human individuals. Sequencing used immunoSEQ multiplex PCR; TCRdb keeps in-frame clones, though not all of them. The profile shows over 2 million clones, under 95% of them singletons. The germline V gene encodes CDR1 SGHRS and CDR2 YFSETQ. V lost 7 bases and J lost 5, with 18 bases in between. The CDR3 is 14 amino acids. Whole-study results and caveats: Represented diversity (both genetic and exposure-history) was limited by the small number of donors.

Sequenced sample: naive CD4+ T cells from PBMCs. This sample's subset: CD45RA+ positively selected. V gene TRBV5-1 combines with J gene TRBJ2-5; D possibly matches TRBD1 or TRBD2 (6 bases each). The sequence was obtained from a man between 18 and 29 years old in good health. Some clones in this sample may be carry-over from other donors' samples. The CDR3 DNA is TGCGCCAGCGCGACGGTACAGGGAGGTGAGACCCAGTACTTC. Encoded protein: CASATVQGGETQYF.